This paragraph covers one T cell receptor beta chain sequence. The CDR3 contains 14 residues. Per germline, CDR1 GTSNPN and CDR2 SVGIG (reference sequence). The trim removed 7 bases at V and 4 bases at J, leaving 12 bases unmatched. The table came from immunoSEQ multiplex PCR; TCRdb's copy has only in-frame clones and leaves some out. The table shows fewer than 300,000 clones, with approximately 90% occurring only once. The entry originates in a study of blood T cell repertoires in COVID-19. Study overall: COVID-19 samples collected from the United States, Italy and Spain covered acute and convalescent phases. T cells, B-cell-depleted T cells, or PBMCs provided the cDNA or gDNA that served as material.

Sample: peripheral blood. This receptor was taken from a man younger than 45 with acute or convalescent COVID-19. The V call is TRBV30, the J call TRBJ2-7; 8 positions match TRBD1. The CDR3 sequence: CASFFTGQAYEQYF. The CDR3 nucleotides are TGTGCCTCCTTTTTTACGGGACAGGCGTACGAGCAGTACTTC.